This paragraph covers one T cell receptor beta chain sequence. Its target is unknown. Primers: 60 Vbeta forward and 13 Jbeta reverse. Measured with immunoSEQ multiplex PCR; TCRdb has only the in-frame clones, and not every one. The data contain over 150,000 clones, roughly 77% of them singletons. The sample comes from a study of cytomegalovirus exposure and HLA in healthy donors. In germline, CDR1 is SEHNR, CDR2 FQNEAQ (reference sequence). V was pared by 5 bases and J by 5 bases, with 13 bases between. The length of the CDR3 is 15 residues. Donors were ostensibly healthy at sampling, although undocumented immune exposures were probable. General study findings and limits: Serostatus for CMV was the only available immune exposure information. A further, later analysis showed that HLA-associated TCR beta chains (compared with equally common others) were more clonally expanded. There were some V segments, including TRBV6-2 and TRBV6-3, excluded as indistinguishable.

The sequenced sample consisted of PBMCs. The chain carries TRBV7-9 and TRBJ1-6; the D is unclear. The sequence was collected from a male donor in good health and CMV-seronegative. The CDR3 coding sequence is TGTGCCAGCAGCCCCAGGACGGGAAATAATTCACCCCTCCACTTT. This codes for CASSPRTGNNSPLHF.